A selection of T cell receptor beta chains follows, all from one sample in a study of cytotoxic CD8 clonotypes in ibrutinib-treated CLL. Using immunoSEQ multiplex PCR, the repertoire was profiled, and TCRdb retains in-frame clones only, with some absent. The sample gives approximately 320,000 clones, roughly two thirds of which show up once; roughly 6% is in the top ten. This specimen consisted of PBMCs, obtained after 36 months of ibrutinib treatment. The receptors were gathered from a human donor with chronic lymphocytic leukemia. Both conserved end residues are part of each CDR3. A D gene is named only where the DNA matches it firmly. Expanded clones get a size class; other rows say once, few or many, or leave the size out.

TRBV19	15	few	TRBD1	TRBJ2-1	CASSIGGQPLIEQFF	TGTGCCAGTAGTATAGGGGGACAGCCGTTGATTGAGCAGTTCTTC
TRBV6-5	14	-	-	TRBJ1-1	CASSYGTGDPEAFF	TGTGCCAGCAGTTACGGAACAGGCGACCCGGAAGCTTTCTTT
TRBV23-1	16	-	-	TRBJ2-1	CASSLASAVRYNEQFF	TGCGCCAGCAGTCTAGCCTCGGCAGTACGCTACAATGAGCAGTTCTTC
TRBV19	16	-	-	TRBJ1-3	CASSRQTKSSGNTIYF	TGTGCCAGTAGCCGACAGACCAAGAGCTCTGGAAACACCATATATTTT
TRBV11-1	12	-	-	TRBJ2-7	CASSVADYEQYF	TGTGCCAGCAGCGTAGCAGACTACGAGCAGTACTTC
TRBV11-1	13	few	-	TRBJ1-2	CASSPEGGRGYTF	TGTGCCAGCAGCCCCGAGGGGGGGCGAGGCTACACCTTC
TRBV5-1	15	few	TRBD1	TRBJ2-1	CASSRDRSSYNEQFF	TGCGCCAGCAGCCGGGACAGGAGCTCCTACAATGAGCAGTTCTTC
TRBV5-4	15	-	-	TRBJ2-4	CASSLRTGHINIQYF	TGTGCCAGCAGCTTGCGGACGGGACACATAAACATTCAGTACTTC
TRBV19	13	few	-	TRBJ2-2	CARRHGNTGELFF	TGTGCCAGAAGACACGGGAACACCGGGGAGCTGTTTTTT
TRBV28	13	-	TRBD1	TRBJ1-2	CASRSQGPGGYTF	TGTGCCAGCAGGTCACAGGGGCCAGGGGGCTACACCTTC
TRBV11-3	14	-	TRBD2	TRBJ2-7	CASSLGGSSYEQYF	TGTGCCAGCAGCTTAGGCGGGAGCTCCTACGAGCAGTACTTC
TRBV7-9	13	-	TRBD1	TRBJ1-2	CASSPQGSGGYTF	TGTGCCAGCAGCCCACAGGGGTCAGGTGGCTACACCTTC
TRBV13	15	few	-	TRBJ1-1	CASWEQGSGYTEAFF	TGTGCCAGCTGGGAACAGGGATCAGGTTACACTGAAGCTTTCTTT
TRBV7-8	16	-	-	TRBJ2-7	CASSYPTISWPYEQYF	TGTGCCAGCAGCTACCCAACCATTAGTTGGCCCTACGAGCAGTACTTC
TRBV2	13	-	-	TRBJ2-7	CASWGWGSYEQYF	TGTGCCAGCTGGGGTTGGGGGTCCTACGAGCAGTACTTC
TRBV4-2	15	-	TRBD1	TRBJ2-5	CASSQDRGGGETQYF	TGTGCCAGCAGCCAAGATCGAGGGGGCGGGGAGACCCAGTACTTC
TRBV7-8	17	few	-	TRBJ1-2	CASSLDGGPGVGYGYTF	TGTGCCAGCAGCTTAGACGGAGGTCCAGGTGTTGGCTATGGCTACACCTTC
TRBV11-3	13	-	-	TRBJ2-7	CASSSGNEYEQYF	TGTGCCAGCAGTTCCGGGAATGAGTACGAGCAGTACTTC
TRBV4-1	17	-	TRBD2	TRBJ2-7	CASSQDSSSGRAWEQYF	TGCGCCAGCAGCCAAGATTCCTCAAGCGGGAGGGCCTGGGAGCAGTACTTC
TRBV29-1	15	-	-	TRBJ1-1	CSVDPRAAMNTEAFF	TGCAGCGTTGATCCTAGGGCAGCAATGAACACTGAAGCTTTCTTT
TRBV7-6	15	-	TRBD1	TRBJ2-1	CASSLGQGGDNEQFF	TGTGCCAGCAGCTTAGGACAGGGTGGAGACAATGAGCAGTTCTTC
TRBV4-1	16	few	TRBD1	TRBJ1-5	CASSQVWDRVRQPQHF	TGCGCCAGCAGCCAAGTCTGGGACAGGGTGAGGCAGCCCCAGCATTTT
TRBV28	15	few	-	TRBJ2-3	CASSLPAALTDTQYF	TGTGCCAGCAGTTTGCCAGCGGCGTTGACAGATACGCAGTATTTT
TRBV7-9	12	-	-	TRBJ1-2	CASSFGELGYTF	TGTGCCAGCAGCTTCGGGGAGTTGGGCTACACCTTC
TRBV7-6	13	few	TRBD2	TRBJ2-7	CASSFKAGGEQYF	TGTGCCAGCAGCTTCAAAGCGGGGGGTGAGCAGTACTTC
TRBV18	14	-	-	TRBJ2-7	CASSPSGAAYEQYF	TGTGCCAGCTCGCCTTCGGGGGCGGCCTACGAGCAGTACTTC
TRBV15	15	-	-	TRBJ2-7	CATSRDLGSNYEQYF	TGTGCCACCAGCAGAGATCTGGGATCCAACTACGAGCAGTACTTC
TRBV18	15	-	-	TRBJ2-7	CASSSRAGAAYEQYF	TGTGCCAGCTCCTCGCGCGCGGGGGCTGCCTACGAGCAGTACTTC
TRBV5-1	14	-	-	TRBJ2-5	CASSFVGRQETQYF	TGCGCCAGCAGCTTCGTCGGTCGACAAGAGACCCAGTACTTC
TRBV7-2	13	-	TRBD1	TRBJ2-7	CASSLGGQNEQYF	TGTGCCAGCAGCTTAGGGGGACAGAACGAGCAGTACTTC
TRBV4-1	16	few	TRBD1	TRBJ1-2	CASSTHPLAGGIGYTF	TGCGCCAGCAGCACCCACCCGCTCGCAGGGGGCATTGGCTACACCTTC
TRBV2	12	-	-	TRBJ2-3	CASSELSDTQYF	TGTGCCAGCAGTGAACTTTCAGATACGCAGTATTTT
TRBV4-1	14	-	TRBD1	TRBJ2-7	CASSRTGSSYEQYF	TGCGCCAGCAGCAGGACAGGGTCATCCTACGAGCAGTACTTC
TRBV4-1	16	-	-	TRBJ2-7	CASSHSIGLETYEQYF	TGCGCCAGCAGCCACTCTATAGGATTGGAAACCTACGAGCAGTACTTC
TRBV11-2	15	-	-	TRBJ2-1	CASSPSFVLYNEQFF	TGTGCCAGCAGCCCTTCCTTTGTATTATACAATGAGCAGTTCTTC
TRBV5-6	13	-	-	TRBJ2-1	CASSLRGAPEQFF	TGTGCCAGCAGCTTGAGGGGGGCACCTGAGCAGTTCTTC
TRBV14	18	-	-	TRBJ2-2	CASSHPRRHSRGTGELFF	TGTGCCAGCAGCCACCCCCGACGCCATAGTCGGGGCACCGGGGAGCTGTTTTTT